This entry describes one TCR beta chain. Its antigen is still unknown. The sample belongs to a study of cytotoxic CD8 clonotypes in ibrutinib-treated CLL. Study findings and constraints: Sampling time points were not equivalent between sustained-remission and progressing patients. Baseline levels of clonality went above those of age-matched healthy donors and moved with circulating CD8+ T-cell counts.

The CDR3 consists of 17 residues. V was pared by 1 base and J by 7 bases, with 19 bases between. In germline, CDR1 is MNHEY, CDR2 SMNVEV (reference sequence). About 2 micrograms of genomic DNA from cryopreserved PBMCs went into TCR beta libraries. Only in-frame clones appear in the TCRdb table, and some are missing; sequencing was by immunoSEQ multiplex PCR. The table lists 250,000 or so clones, 70% of them singletons. The sequence was collected from a human donor with chronic lymphocytic leukemia. The J gene is TRBJ1-4, the V gene TRBV27, with D possibly matching TRBD1 (6 bases). Sequencing used PBMCs, obtained after 24 months of ibrutinib treatment. The CDR3 sequence is CASSLYGRGGEIEKLFF. Here the CDR3 DNA reads TGTGCCAGCAGTTTATACGGCAGGGGCGGTGAGATTGAAAAACTGTTTTTT.